The 18 T cell receptor beta chains reported below all come from one sample, sequenced in a study of OX40 agonist ivuxolimab in advanced cancers. Receptor libraries were prepared by the immunoSEQ multiplex PCR assay. In TCRdb, the immuneACCESS table is reduced to in-frame sequences with V and J assigned. These tables do not hold every clone; where another copy was compared, an unresolved V gene accounts for under half, and the others remain unexplained. Recorded for this sample are about 130,000 clones; 85% to 95% of them occurred a single time. The top ten constitute about 0.81% of the sample. The sequencing used CD4+ or CD8+ T cells sorted from blood, collected in a trial of the OX40 agonist ivuxolimab. These receptors were collected from an adult with an advanced solid tumor such as melanoma, head and neck, liver or kidney cancer.

The chain couples TRBV11-2 to TRBJ2-2; D not resolved. The CDR3 length is 17 residues. Looked up from germline, CDR1 is SGHAT and CDR2 is FQNNGV. Trimming pared 1 base from V and 1 base from J, leaving 13 bases between. CDR3 in amino acids: CASSLAVSSLNTGELFF. The CDR3 coding sequence is TGTGCCAGCAGCTTAGCGGTAAGCTCCCTGAACACCGGGGAGCTGTTTTTT.

This rearrangement joins TRBV5-1 to TRBJ1-6, with 9 positions matching TRBD1. Germline CDR1 SGHRS, CDR2 YFSETQ. The trim removed 4 bases at V and 9 bases at J, leaving 8 bases unmatched. The CDR3 has 15 amino acids. The chain's CDR3 is CASSVEQGARSPLHF. The CDR3, as DNA: TGCGCCAGCAGCGTCGAACAGGGGGCGCGTTCACCCCTCCACTTT.

This chain's CDR3 is CASSHQTRFQRASSEKLFF. The CDR3 region has the DNA TGCGCCAGCAGCCACCAAACCCGGTTCCAGAGGGCCAGCAGCGAAAAACTGTTTTTT. This rearrangement joins TRBV4-1 to TRBJ1-4; D is unresolved. Deletions cut 3 bases from V and 8 bases from J, with 28 bases between. CDR1 and CDR2 (germline): MGHRA, YSYEKL. CDR3 length: 19 residues.

The chain has TRBV7-2 and TRBJ1-2, with a possible D match to TRBD1 (5 bases). The V end was cut by 6 bases, the J end by 8 bases, with 16 bases between. Looked up from germline, CDR1 is SGHTA and CDR2 is FQGNSA. This CDR3 spans 13 amino acids. CDR3 region: CASRLGRGIGYTF. The DNA of the CDR3 is TGTGCCAGCAGGCTGGGGAGGGGAATCGGCTACACCTTC.

The J gene is TRBJ2-4, the V gene TRBV19; D gene unclear. The germline V and J ends were trimmed by 1 base and 5 bases, with 6 bases remaining between them. Germline V gives CDR1 LNHDA, CDR2 SQIVND (reference sequence). The CDR3 is 13 residues long. The CDR3 is CASSIGQQNIQYF. CDR3 coding DNA: TGTGCCAGTAGTATAGGGCAGCAAAACATTCAGTACTTC.

The gene calls are TRBV28 and TRBJ1-5; tentatively, D is TRBD1 (6 bases). V lost 10 bases to trimming and J lost 6 bases, with 13 bases between them. The CDR3 extends over 12 amino acids. Germline CDR1 is MDHEN and CDR2 is SYDVKM. The CDR3 DNA is TGTGCCACCAGGGGTGTAGCTCAGCCCCAGCATTTT. Residues: CATRGVAQPQHF. Full variable domain (missing parts from reference TRBV28 and TRBJ1-5): DVKVTQSSRYLVKRTGEKVFLECVQDMDHENMFWYRQDPGLGLRLIYFSYDVKMKEKGDIPEGYSVSREKKERFSLILESASTNQTSMYLCATRGVAQPQHFGDGTRLSIL.

The chain combines TRBV19 with TRBJ1-6, with D maybe TRBD1 (6 bases). The V end was cut by 7 bases, the J end by 3 bases, with 10 bases between. The CDR3 is 14 residues long. CDR1 is LNHDA and CDR2 is SQIVND in the germline V gene (reference sequence). The CDR3 DNA reads as TGTGCCAGTAACCCGACAGGCTATAATTCACCCCTCCACTTT. Residues: CASNPTGYNSPLHF.

The gene calls are TRBV4-2 and TRBJ1-5; D uncertain. Germline lookup yields CDR1 LGHNA and CDR2 YNFKEQ. The CDR3 totals 15 residues. V was cut by 1 base and J by 1 base, with 8 bases left in between. The CDR3 loop is CASSQVRQSNQPQHF. The DNA for the CDR3 is TGTGCCAGCAGCCAAGTTAGGCAGAGCAATCAGCCCCAGCATTTT.

This rearrangement joins TRBV5-1 to TRBJ2-1; 7 bases line up with TRBD2. Germline CDR1 is SGHRS and CDR2 is YFSETQ. The V gene end was trimmed by 0 bases and the J gene end by 0 bases; junction bases not matched to a gene: 3. The CDR3 runs 16 residues. The CDR3 here is CASSLAGGGSYNEQFF. CDR3 DNA: TGCGCCAGCAGCTTGGCGGGCGGGGGCTCCTACAATGAGCAGTTCTTC.

The V call is TRBV2, the J call TRBJ1-4, with D hard to call. With 4 bases removed from V and 0 bases from J, the gap between germline ends came to 9 bases. The CDR3 is 15 amino acids. CDR1 and CDR2 (germline): SNHLY, FYNNEI. The CDR3 reads CASSAERTTNEKLFF. In nucleotides, the CDR3 is TGTGCCAGCAGTGCAGAACGAACAACTAATGAAAAACTGTTTTTT.

The rearrangement links TRBV6-5 to TRBJ1-1, with no clear D. This CDR3 spans 10 amino acids. With 8 bases removed from V and 2 bases from J, the gap between germline ends came to 3 bases. CDR1 MNHEY and CDR2 SVGAGI come from the germline V gene. The CDR3: CASGNTEAFF. Here the CDR3 DNA reads TGTGCCAGCGGTAACACTGAAGCTTTCTTT.

This clone has a single count. This chain connects TRBV6-5 to TRBJ2-1, with D maybe TRBD1 (5 bases). The CDR3 totals 14 residues. V lost 4 bases and J 2 bases, leaving 9 bases between the germline ends. Germline V gives CDR1 MNHEY, CDR2 SVGAGI. The CDR3 reads CASSWGGPYNEQFF. DNA of the CDR3: TGTGCCAGCAGTTGGGGCGGTCCCTACAATGAGCAGTTCTTC.

This clone was found once. This chain uses TRBV5-1 with TRBJ2-7; 8 bases fit TRBD1. The CDR3 runs 14 residues. Germline assignment: CDR1 SGHRS and CDR2 YFSETQ. The junction had 8 bases not matched to a gene; V was cut back by 7 bases and J by 2 bases. The CDR3 coding sequence is TGCGCCAGCGGAGAGCAGGGGGCCCCCTACGAGCAGTACTTC. This sequence encodes CASGEQGAPYEQYF.

The V and J genes are TRBV18 and TRBJ2-1, with TRBD1 matching 11 bases. V gave up 3 bases and J gave up 2 bases; unmatched junction bases: 0. The CDR3 loop spans 15 amino acids. The germline CDR1 and CDR2 sequences are KGHSH and LQKENI. The CDR3 DNA reads as TGTGCCAGCTCACCGGGACAGGGGGCCTACAATGAGCAGTTCTTC. This translates into CASSPGQGAYNEQFF.

This chain connects TRBV30 to TRBJ2-7, with D uncertain. Germline loops: CDR1 GTSNPN, CDR2 SVGIG (reference sequence). The CDR3 covers 11 residues. Between the trimmed V and J ends, which lost 1 base and 4 bases, there was a span of 5 bases. DNA of the CDR3: TGTGCCTGGAGTGGTCCTTACGAGCAGTACTTC. This sequence encodes CAWSGPYEQYF.

The chain employs TRBV9 and TRBJ2-2, with D tentatively TRBD1 (5 bases). Per the germline V gene, CDR1 is SGDLS and CDR2 is YYNGEE. Trimming took 3 bases from V and 2 from J, leaving 8 bases between them. The CDR3 length is 14 residues. CDR3 in DNA: TGTGCCAGCAGCGCTCAGGGAAACACCGGGGAGCTGTTTTTT. It yields the protein CASSAQGNTGELFF.

The V call is TRBV28, the J call TRBJ2-7; the match to TRBD2 covers 7 bases. This CDR3 spans 15 amino acids. The V gene's germline CDR1 is MDHEN and CDR2 SYDVKM. V gave up 6 bases and J gave up 4 bases; unmatched junction bases: 12. The CDR3 loop is CASRASGSSQYEQYF. The DNA of the CDR3 is TGTGCCAGCAGGGCTAGCGGTAGCTCACAGTACGAGCAGTACTTC.

The V and J genes are TRBV7-3 and TRBJ1-1; D is ambiguous. V lost 5 bases, J lost 3 bases, and 10 bases lay in between. The CDR3 is 13 amino acids. Germline values: CDR1 SGHTA, CDR2 FQGTGA. This CDR3 is CASSGPGDTEAFF. In DNA, the CDR3 is TGTGCCAGCAGCGGACCTGGGGACACTGAAGCTTTCTTT.